The clone carrying this TCR beta chain appeared many times. The antigen is unknown. This specimen belongs to a study of T cell repertoires in cytomegalovirus infection. The study, taken as a whole, reports: Cumulative public TCR beta family frequency identified CMV carriers with the relevant HLA.

TCRdb analysed the reads with MiXCR anew, one entry per CDR3 protein. The data contain more than 250,000 distinct CDR3 sequences, 12% to 15% of them seen just once; the ten biggest clones take up roughly 9.7%. CDR1 is MDHEN, CDR2 SYDVKM, per germline. V lost 8 bases and J 6 bases, leaving 11 bases between the germline ends. The CDR3 covers 11 residues. The chain uses TRBV28 and TRBJ2-7; D uncertain. The sequenced sample consisted of PBMCs. The receptor comes from a human donor in good health (CMV status not recorded). Some clones in this sample may be carry-over from other donors' samples. The DNA of the CDR3 is TGTGCCAGCGAGGATTCGGGCGAGCAGTACTTC. Translated, it gives CASEDSGEQYF.